Reported below is one TCR beta chain. These data come from a study of T-cell reconstitution after alpha-beta-depleted transplantation in children. The germline V gene has CDR1 SGHVS and CDR2 FQNEAQ. V was pared by 8 bases and J by 5 bases, with 10 bases between. This CDR3 is built from 12 residues. Molecular barcoding with unique molecular identifiers was used for the TCRbeta library. TCRdb passed the PCR reads through MiXCR, listing each CDR3 protein once. The data show some 600,000 distinct CDR3 sequences, about 15% seen once. The genes are TRBV7-8 and TRBJ1-5, with unresolved D. The material was PBMCs from the stem cell graft donor, obtained from the stem cell graft. The source is a human donor who donated a stem cell graft to a child with acute myeloid leukemia. The CDR3 here is CASGLSDQPQHF. The CDR3 DNA follows: TGTGCCAGCGGCCTGTCCGATCAGCCCCAGCATTTT.